These 10 T cell receptor beta chains were all obtained from the same sample, sequenced in a study of cytomegalovirus exposure and HLA in healthy donors. 13 Jbeta primers and 60 Vbeta primers were used for the PCR. Generated by immunoSEQ multiplex PCR, the TCRdb table keeps only in-frame clones and is missing some. Found here are under 65,000 clones; the top ten clones hold 6% to 7.5%. The sample comprised PBMCs. The receptor source for this set is a woman aged 40 to 49 in good health and CMV-seronegative.

The chain has TRBV5-1 and TRBJ1-2; 9 bases map to TRBD1. The CDR3 has 14 amino acids. After removal of 2 bases from V and 4 bases from J, the junction contained 3 bases not matched to a gene. Germline loops: CDR1 SGHRS, CDR2 YFSETQ. CDR3 protein: CASSLGTGSYGYTF. Here the CDR3 DNA reads TGCGCCAGCAGCTTAGGGACAGGGAGCTATGGCTACACCTTC.

The J gene is TRBJ2-7, the V gene TRBV6-5; 8 bases are shared with TRBD2. The CDR3 contains 15 residues. V lost 3 bases and J lost 2; bases outside the gene matches: 6. CDR1 is MNHEY, CDR2 SVGAGI, per germline. CDR3 in DNA: TGTGCCAGCAGTTATGTAGCGACTAGCGCCTACGAGCAGTACTTC. It is translated as CASSYVATSAYEQYF.

The chain uses TRBV5-6 and TRBJ1-2; 9 bases are a match to TRBD1. Germline CDR1 is SGHDT and CDR2 is YYEEEE. CDR3 length: 15 residues. The V and J ends lost 2 bases and 4 bases, in that order; junction bases with no gene match: 6. CDR3 in amino acids: CASSFQDRGVYGYTF. The CDR3 nucleotides are TGTGCCAGCAGCTTCCAGGACAGGGGAGTCTATGGCTACACCTTC.

V is TRBV28 and J is TRBJ2-5, with unresolved D. Matching the DNA end better, TRBJ2-7 makes the J call doubtful. Germline V gene lookup returns CDR1 MDHEN and CDR2 SYDVKM. The CDR3 is 12 amino acids. The CDR3 loop is CASSLLVYEQYF. The CDR3 DNA sequence: TGTGCCAGCAGTTTGCTAGTATACGAGCAGTACTTC.

The chain uses TRBV19 and TRBJ1-2, with 9 bases aligning to TRBD1. The CDR3 length is 15 residues. CDR1 and CDR2 from the germline V gene are LNHDA and SQIVND (reference sequence). V was clipped by 8 bases and J by 6 bases; unmatched bases: 13. The CDR3 reads CASGGGQGLFDGYTF. The CDR3, as DNA: TGTGCCAGTGGAGGGGGACAGGGATTATTCGATGGCTACACCTTC.

The chain's CDR3 is CASSVSGSGTQYF. CDR3 nucleotides: TGTGCCAGCAGCGTTAGCGGGAGCGGGACCCAGTACTTC. The chain carries TRBV9 and TRBJ2-5, with 9 nucleotides matching TRBD2. CDR3 size: 13 residues. J lost 7 bases, V lost 2 bases, and 3 bases had no gene match. Germline V gene lookup returns CDR1 SGDLS and CDR2 YYNGEE.

V is TRBV5-6 and J is TRBJ2-5; 11 nucleotides agree with TRBD2. The J segment lost 4 bases and the V segment lost 2 bases, leaving 10 bases of the junction unmatched. The CDR3 loop spans 17 amino acids. Germline V gene lookup returns CDR1 SGHDT and CDR2 YYEEEE. CDR3 amino acids: CASSFLKLAGVGETQYF. CDR3 coding DNA: TGTGCCAGCAGCTTTTTGAAACTAGCGGGGGTCGGAGAGACCCAGTACTTC. The full variable domain, in which reference TRBV5-6 and TRBJ2-5 provide the parts outside the CDR3, is DAGVTQSPTHLIKTRGQQVTLRCSPKSGHDTVSWYQQALGQGPQFIFQYYEEEERQRGNFPDRFSGHQFPNYSSELNVNALLLGDSALYLCASSFLKLAGVGETQYFGPGTRLLVL.

The chain recombines TRBV2 with TRBJ2-7; D might be TRBD2 (7 bases). Germline CDR1 is SNHLY and CDR2 is FYNNEI. This CDR3 is built from 16 residues. The ends were cut back, 3 bases at V and 5 bases at J, with 20 bases in the middle. CDR3: CASSEGGGPLVDEQYF. The CDR3 nucleotides are TGTGCCAGCAGTGAGGGCGGGGGCCCCCTAGTCGACGAGCAGTACTTC.

The V and J genes are TRBV29-1 and TRBJ2-1; D is possibly TRBD2 (5 bases). V dropped 5 bases and J dropped 4 bases, with 12 bases sitting between them. This CDR3 has 13 amino acids. Looked up from germline, CDR1 is SQVTM and CDR2 is ANQGSEA. The DNA for the CDR3 is TGCAGCGTTCGTTCTCGCGGGTACAATGAGCAGTTCTTC. Translated: CSVRSRGYNEQFF.

V gene TRBV11-3 combines with J gene TRBJ2-5; D not certain. The CDR3 length is 12 residues. Germline values: CDR1 SGHNT, CDR2 YENEEA. V lost 6 bases and J 2 bases, leaving 7 bases between the germline ends. CDR3 protein: CASSSNQETQYF. As DNA, the CDR3 is TGTGCCAGCAGTTCCAATCAAGAGACCCAGTACTTC.